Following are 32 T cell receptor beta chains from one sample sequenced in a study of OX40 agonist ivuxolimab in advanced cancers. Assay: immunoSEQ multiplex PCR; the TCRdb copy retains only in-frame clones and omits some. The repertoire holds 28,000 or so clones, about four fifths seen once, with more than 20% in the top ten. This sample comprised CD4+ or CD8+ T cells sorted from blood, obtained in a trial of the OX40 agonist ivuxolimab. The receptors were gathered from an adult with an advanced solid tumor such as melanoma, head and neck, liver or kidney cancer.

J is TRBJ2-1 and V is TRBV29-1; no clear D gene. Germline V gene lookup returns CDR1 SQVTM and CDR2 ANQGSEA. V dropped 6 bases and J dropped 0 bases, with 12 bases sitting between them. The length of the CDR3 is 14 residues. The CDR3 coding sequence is TGCAGCGTACCAGAGTTTAGCTCCTACAATGAGCAGTTCTTC. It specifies CSVPEFSSYNEQFF.

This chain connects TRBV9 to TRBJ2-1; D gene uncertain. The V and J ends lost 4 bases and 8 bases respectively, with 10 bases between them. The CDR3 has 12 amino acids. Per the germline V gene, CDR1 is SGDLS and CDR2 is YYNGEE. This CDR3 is CASSPSAYEQFF. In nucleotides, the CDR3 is TGTGCCAGCAGCCCCTCGGCTTATGAGCAGTTCTTC.

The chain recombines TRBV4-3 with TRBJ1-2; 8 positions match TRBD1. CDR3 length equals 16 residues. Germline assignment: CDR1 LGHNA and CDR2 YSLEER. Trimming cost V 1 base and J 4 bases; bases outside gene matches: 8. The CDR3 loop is CASSQGVTGGPYGYTF. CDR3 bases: TGCGCCAGCAGCCAAGGTGTAACAGGGGGTCCCTATGGCTACACCTTC.

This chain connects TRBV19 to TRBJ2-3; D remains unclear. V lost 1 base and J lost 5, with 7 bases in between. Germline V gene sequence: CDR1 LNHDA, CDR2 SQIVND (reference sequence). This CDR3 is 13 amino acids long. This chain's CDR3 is CASSIVVLDTQYF. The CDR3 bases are TGTGCCAGTAGTATAGTCGTACTAGATACGCAGTATTTT.

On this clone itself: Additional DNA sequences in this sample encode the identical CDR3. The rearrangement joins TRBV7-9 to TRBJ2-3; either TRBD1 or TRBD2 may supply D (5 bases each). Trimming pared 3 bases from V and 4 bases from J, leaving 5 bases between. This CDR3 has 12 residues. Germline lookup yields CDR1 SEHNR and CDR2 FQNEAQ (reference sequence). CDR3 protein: CASSLGADTQYF. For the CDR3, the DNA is TGTGCCAGCAGCTTGGGGGCAGATACGCAGTATTTT.

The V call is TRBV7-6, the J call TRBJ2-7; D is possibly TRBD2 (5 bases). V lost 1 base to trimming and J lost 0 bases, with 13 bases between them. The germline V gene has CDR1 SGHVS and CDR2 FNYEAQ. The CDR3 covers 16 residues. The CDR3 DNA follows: TGTGCCAGCAGCTTAGACCCGGGAAAGAGCTCCTACGAGCAGTACTTC. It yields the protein CASSLDPGKSSYEQYF.

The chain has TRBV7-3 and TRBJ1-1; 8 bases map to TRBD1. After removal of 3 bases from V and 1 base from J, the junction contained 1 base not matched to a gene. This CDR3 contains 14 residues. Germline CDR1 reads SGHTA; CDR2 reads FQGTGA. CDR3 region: CASSFGQGNTEAFF. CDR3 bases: TGTGCCAGCAGCTTCGGACAGGGGAACACTGAAGCTTTCTTT.

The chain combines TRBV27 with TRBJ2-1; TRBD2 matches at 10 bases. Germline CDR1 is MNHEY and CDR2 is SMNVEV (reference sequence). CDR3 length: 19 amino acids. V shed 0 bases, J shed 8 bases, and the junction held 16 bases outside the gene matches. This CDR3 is CASSLSFLAGAPRGDEQFF. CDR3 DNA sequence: TGTGCCAGCAGTTTATCTTTCCTAGCGGGGGCGCCCAGAGGGGATGAGCAGTTCTTC.

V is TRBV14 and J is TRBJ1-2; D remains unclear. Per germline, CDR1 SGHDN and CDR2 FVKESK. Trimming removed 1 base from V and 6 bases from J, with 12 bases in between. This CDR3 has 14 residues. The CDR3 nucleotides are TGTGCCAGCAGCCAAGTGACTCGGTTGGATGGCTACACCTTC. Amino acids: CASSQVTRLDGYTF.

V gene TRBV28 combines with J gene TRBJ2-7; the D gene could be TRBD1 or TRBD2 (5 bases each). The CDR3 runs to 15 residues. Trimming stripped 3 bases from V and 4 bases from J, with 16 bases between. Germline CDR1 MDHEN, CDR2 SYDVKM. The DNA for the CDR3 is TGTGCCAGCAGTTTTGGGGCTAGCAAACATTACGAGCAGTACTTC. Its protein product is CASSFGASKHYEQYF.

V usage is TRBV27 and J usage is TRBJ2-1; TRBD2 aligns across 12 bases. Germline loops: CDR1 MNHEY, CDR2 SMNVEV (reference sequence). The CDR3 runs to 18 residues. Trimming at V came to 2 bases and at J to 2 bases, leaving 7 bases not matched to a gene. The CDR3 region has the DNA TGTGCCAGCAGTTTAATTCTTCTAGCGGGAGGGGCCTACAATGAGCAGTTCTTC. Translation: CASSLILLAGGAYNEQFF.

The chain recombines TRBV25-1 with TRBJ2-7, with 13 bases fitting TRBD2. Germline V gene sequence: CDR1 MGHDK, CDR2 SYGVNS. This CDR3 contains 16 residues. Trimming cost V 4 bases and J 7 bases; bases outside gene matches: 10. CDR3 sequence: CASSAQLAGGPGEQYF. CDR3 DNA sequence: TGTGCCAGCAGTGCCCAACTAGCGGGAGGGCCGGGTGAGCAGTACTTC.

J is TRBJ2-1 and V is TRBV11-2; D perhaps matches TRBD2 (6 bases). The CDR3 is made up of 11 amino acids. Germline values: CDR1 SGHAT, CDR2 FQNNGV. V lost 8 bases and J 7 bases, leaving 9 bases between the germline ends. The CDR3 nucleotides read TGTGCCAGCTTTGGGGGGAATGAGCAGTTCTTC. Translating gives CASFGGNEQFF.

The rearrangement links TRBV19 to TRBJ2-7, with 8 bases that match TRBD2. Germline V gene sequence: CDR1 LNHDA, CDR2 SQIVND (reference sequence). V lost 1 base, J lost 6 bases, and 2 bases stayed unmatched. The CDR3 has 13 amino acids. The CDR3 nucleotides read TGTGCCAGTAGTATAGGACTAGCGACCGAGCAGTACTTC. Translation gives CASSIGLATEQYF.

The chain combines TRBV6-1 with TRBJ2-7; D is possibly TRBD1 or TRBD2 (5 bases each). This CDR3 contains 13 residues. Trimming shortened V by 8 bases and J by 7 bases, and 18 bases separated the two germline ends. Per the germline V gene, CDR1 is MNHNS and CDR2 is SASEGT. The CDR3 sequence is CASLRDPTFEQYF. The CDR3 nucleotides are TGTGCCAGCCTCCGGGACCCAACTTTTGAGCAGTACTTC.

The CDR3 DNA follows: TGTGCCAGCAGCCCCAGGGGGTATAATTCACCCCTCCACTTT. This codes for CASSPRGYNSPLHF. This chain connects TRBV28 to TRBJ1-6, with 7 bases that match TRBD1. The germline gives CDR1 MDHEN, CDR2 SYDVKM. CDR3 size: 14 residues. V trimming: 6 bases; J trimming: 4 bases; junction bases outside the gene matches: 3.

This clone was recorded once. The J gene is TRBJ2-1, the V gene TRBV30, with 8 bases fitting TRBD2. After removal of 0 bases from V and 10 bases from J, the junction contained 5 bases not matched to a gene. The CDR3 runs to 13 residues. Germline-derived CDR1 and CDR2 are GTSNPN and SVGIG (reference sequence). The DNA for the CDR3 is TGTGCCTGGAGTGTTGTTAGCGGGATGGAGCAGTTCTTC. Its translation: CAWSVVSGMEQFF.

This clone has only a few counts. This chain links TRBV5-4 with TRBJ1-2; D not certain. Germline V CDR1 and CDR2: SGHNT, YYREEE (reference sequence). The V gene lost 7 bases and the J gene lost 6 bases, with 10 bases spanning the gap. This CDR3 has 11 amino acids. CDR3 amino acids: CASWSVDGYTF. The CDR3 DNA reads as TGTGCCAGCTGGAGTGTTGATGGCTACACCTTC.

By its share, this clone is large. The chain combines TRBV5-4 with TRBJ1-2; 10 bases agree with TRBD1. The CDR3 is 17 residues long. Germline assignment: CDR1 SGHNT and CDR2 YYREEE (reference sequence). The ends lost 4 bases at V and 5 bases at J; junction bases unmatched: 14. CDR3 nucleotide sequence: TGTGCCAGCAGCCTAGATAGGGGGACAGGGGAAGGTTATGGCTACACCTTC. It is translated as CASSLDRGTGEGYGYTF.

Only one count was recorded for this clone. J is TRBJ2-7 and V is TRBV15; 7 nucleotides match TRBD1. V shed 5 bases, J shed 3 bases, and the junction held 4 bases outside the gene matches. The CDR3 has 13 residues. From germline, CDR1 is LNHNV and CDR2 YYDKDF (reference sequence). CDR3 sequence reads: CATSLDRSYEQYF. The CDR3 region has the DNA TGTGCCACCAGCTTGGACAGGAGCTACGAGCAGTACTTC.

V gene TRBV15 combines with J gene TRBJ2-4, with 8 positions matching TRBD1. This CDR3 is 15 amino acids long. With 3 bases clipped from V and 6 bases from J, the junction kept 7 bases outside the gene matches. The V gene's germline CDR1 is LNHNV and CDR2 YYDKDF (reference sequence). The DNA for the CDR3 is TGTGCCACCAGCAGGGCGACAGGGGAGGTAAACATTCAGTACTTC. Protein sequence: CATSRATGEVNIQYF.

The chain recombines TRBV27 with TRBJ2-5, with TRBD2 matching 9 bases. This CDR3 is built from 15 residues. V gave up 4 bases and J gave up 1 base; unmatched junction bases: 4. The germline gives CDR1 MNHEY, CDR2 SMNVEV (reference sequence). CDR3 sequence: CASSSQRGVQETQYF. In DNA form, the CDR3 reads TGTGCCAGCAGTTCCCAGCGGGGGGTCCAAGAGACCCAGTACTTC.

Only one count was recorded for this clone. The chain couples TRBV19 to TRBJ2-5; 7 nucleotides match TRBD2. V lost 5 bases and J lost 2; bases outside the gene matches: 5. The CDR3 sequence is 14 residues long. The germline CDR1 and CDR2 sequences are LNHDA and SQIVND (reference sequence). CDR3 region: CASSQGLPQETQYF. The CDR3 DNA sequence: TGTGCCAGTAGTCAGGGACTACCACAAGAGACCCAGTACTTC.

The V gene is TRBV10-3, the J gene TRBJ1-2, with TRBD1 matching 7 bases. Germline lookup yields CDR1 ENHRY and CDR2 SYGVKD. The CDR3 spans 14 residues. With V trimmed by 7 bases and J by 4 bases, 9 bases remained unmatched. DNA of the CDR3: TGTGCCATCAATAGAGACAGGGATCTCTATGGCTACACCTTC. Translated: CAINRDRDLYGYTF.

The CDR3 loop reads CASSTGPRREQYF. The CDR3, as DNA: TGTGCCAGCAGCACGGGACCCCGTCGGGAGCAGTACTTC. This chain joins TRBV7-2 and TRBJ2-7; D is tentatively TRBD1 or TRBD2 (5 bases each). The CDR3 loop spans 13 amino acids. Germline V gives CDR1 SGHTA, CDR2 FQGNSA. V was clipped by 5 bases and J by 7 bases, with 15 bases between them.

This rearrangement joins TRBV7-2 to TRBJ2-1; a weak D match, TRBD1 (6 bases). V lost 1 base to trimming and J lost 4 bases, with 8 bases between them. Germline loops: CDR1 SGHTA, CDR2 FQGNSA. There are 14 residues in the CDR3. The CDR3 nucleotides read TGTGCCAGCAGCTTAGGGACAGAGTACAATGAGCAGTTCTTC. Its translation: CASSLGTEYNEQFF. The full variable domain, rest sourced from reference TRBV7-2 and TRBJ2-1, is GAGVSQSPSNKVTEKGKDVELRCDPISGHTALYWYRQSLGQGLEFLIYFQGNSAPDKSGLPSDRFSAERTGGSVSTLTIQRTQQEDSAVYLCASSLGTEYNEQFFGPGTRLTVL.

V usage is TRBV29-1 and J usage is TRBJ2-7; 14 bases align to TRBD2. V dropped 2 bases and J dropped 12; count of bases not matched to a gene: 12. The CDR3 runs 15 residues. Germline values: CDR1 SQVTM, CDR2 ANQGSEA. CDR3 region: CSVENPGLAGVLGYF. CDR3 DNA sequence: TGCAGCGTTGAAAACCCGGGACTAGCGGGGGTACTGGGGTACTTC.

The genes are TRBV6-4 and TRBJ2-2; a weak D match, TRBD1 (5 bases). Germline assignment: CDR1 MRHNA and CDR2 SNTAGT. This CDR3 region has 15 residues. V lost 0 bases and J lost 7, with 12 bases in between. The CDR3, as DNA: TGTGCCAGCAGTGACTCGGTGGCAGGACACGGGGAGCTGTTTTTT. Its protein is CASSDSVAGHGELFF.

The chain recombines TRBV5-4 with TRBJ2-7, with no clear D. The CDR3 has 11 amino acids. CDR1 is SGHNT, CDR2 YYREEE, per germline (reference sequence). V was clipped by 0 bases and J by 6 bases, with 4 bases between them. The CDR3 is CASSLEGEQYF. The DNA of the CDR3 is TGTGCCAGCAGCTTGGAAGGCGAGCAGTACTTC.

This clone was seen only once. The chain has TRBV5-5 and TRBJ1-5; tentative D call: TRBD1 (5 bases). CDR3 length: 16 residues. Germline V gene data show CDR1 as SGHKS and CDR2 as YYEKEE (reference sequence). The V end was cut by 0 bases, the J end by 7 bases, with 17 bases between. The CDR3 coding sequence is TGTGCCAGCAGCTTGGATTCCCCAGGGATGAGACAGCCCCAGCATTTT. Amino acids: CASSLDSPGMRQPQHF.

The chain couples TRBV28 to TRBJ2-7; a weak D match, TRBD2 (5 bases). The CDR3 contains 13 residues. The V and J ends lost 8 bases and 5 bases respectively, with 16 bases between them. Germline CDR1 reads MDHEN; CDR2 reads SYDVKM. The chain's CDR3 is CASETAGSHEQYF. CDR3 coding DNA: TGTGCCAGCGAGACGGCGGGCAGCCACGAGCAGTACTTC.

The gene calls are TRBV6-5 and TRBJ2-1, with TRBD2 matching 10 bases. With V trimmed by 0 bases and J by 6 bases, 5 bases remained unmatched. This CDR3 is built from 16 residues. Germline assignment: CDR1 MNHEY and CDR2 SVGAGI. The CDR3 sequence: CASSYSSSGGANEQFF. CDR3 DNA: TGTGCCAGCAGTTACTCCTCTAGCGGGGGTGCCAATGAGCAGTTCTTC.